This T cell receptor (beta chain) comes out of a study of shared T cell receptors in the human thymus. The V gene's germline CDR1 is MGHDK and CDR2 SYGVNS. The CDR3 length is 15 residues. After removal of 4 bases from V and 8 bases from J, the junction contained 10 bases not matched to a gene. Sequenced by immunoSEQ multiplex PCR; TCRdb stores in-frame clones only, minus some. The data contain about 380,000 clones, about 95% of them singletons. The receptor's source is a human donor. The chain uses TRBV25-1 and TRBJ2-1; 8 bases are shared with TRBD1. Sequenced: thymocytes. The CDR3: CASSAGQVACDEQFF. DNA for the CDR3: TGTGCCAGCAGTGCGGGACAGGTTGCCTGCGATGAGCAGTTCTTC.